This TCR beta chain was recovered during a study of shared clonotypes between healthy human individuals. Regarding the study as a whole: The sharing of 5% to 6.5% of naive CD4 clonotypes was seen across a handful of donors. Estimated richness values were generally larger in naive subsets than in memory subsets. Clonotype sharing across donors was expected to vary with sequencing depth.

Each sorted subset replicate got 200 ng genomic DNA, tens of thousands of genomes. Profiled with immunoSEQ multiplex PCR; TCRdb holds only in-frame clones, not every one. This sample has roughly 2.2 million clones, with about 92% found just once. For this clone: What it recognizes is unknown.

Sample: naive CD4+ T cells from PBMCs. As for subset: CD45RA+ positively selected. This clonotype was obtained from a man aged 18 to 35 in good health. Some clones in this sample may be carry-over from other donors' samples.

The CDR3 DNA reads as TGTGCCAGCAGCTCGTACAGGGTTAGCACAGATACGCAGTATTTT. Translation gives CASSSYRVSTDTQYF. The chain uses TRBV5-4 and TRBJ2-3; possible D gene TRBD1, 6 bases. This CDR3 spans 15 amino acids. The V end was cut by 3 bases, the J end by 0 bases, with 11 bases between. Germline values: CDR1 SGHNT, CDR2 YYREEE (reference sequence).